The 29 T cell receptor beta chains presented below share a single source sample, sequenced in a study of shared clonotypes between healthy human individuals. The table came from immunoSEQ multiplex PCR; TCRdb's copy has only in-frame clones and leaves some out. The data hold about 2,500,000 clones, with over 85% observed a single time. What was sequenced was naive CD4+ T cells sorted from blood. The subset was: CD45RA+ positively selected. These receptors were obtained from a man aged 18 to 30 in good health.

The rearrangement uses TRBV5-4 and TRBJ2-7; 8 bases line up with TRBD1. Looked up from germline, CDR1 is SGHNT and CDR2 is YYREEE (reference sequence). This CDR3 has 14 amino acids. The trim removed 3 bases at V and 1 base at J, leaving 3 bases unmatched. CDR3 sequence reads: CASSSTGASYEQYF. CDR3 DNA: TGTGCCAGCAGCTCGACAGGGGCTTCCTACGAGCAGTACTTC.

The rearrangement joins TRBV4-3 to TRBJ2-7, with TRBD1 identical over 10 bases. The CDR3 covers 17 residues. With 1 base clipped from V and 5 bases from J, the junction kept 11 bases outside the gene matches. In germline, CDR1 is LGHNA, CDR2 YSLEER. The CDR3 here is CASSQGGPGQGYDEQYF. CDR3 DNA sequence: TGCGCCAGCAGCCAAGGGGGTCCGGGACAGGGGTACGACGAGCAGTACTTC.

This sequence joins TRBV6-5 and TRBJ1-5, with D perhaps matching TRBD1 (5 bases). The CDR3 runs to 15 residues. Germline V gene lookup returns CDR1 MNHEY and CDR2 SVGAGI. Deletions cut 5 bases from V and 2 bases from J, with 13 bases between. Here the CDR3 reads CASSPTWGGNQPQHF. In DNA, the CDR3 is TGTGCCAGCAGTCCGACATGGGGCGGCAATCAGCCCCAGCATTTT.

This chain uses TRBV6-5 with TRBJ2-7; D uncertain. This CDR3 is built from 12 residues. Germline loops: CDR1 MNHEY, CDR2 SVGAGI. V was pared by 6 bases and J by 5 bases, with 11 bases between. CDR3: CASSRHRDEQYF. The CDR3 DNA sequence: TGTGCCAGCAGCCGACATCGCGACGAGCAGTACTTC.

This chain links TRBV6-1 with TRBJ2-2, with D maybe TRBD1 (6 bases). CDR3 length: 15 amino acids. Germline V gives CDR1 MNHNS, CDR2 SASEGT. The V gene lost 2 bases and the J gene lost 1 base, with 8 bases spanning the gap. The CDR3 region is CASSERGQNTGELFF. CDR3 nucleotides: TGTGCCAGCAGTGAAAGGGGACAGAACACCGGGGAGCTGTTTTTT.

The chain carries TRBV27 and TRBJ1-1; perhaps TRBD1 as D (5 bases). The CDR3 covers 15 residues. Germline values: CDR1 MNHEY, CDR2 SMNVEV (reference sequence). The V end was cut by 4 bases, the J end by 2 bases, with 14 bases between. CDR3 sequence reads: CASSWGGVGNTEAFF. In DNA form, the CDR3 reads TGTGCCAGCAGTTGGGGAGGGGTGGGAAACACTGAAGCTTTCTTT.

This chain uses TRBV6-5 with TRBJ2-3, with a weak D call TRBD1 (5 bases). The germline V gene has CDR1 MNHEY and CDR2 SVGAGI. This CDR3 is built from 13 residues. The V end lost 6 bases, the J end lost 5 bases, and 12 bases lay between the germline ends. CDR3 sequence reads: CASRPTGIDTQYF. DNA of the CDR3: TGTGCCAGCAGACCTACAGGAATAGATACGCAGTATTTT.

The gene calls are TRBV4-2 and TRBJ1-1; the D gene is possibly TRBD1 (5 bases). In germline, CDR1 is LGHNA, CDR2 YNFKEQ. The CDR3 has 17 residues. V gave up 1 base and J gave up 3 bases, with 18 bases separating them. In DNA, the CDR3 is TGTGCCAGCAGCCAAGCGGGACCCCGGGCGAGCGACACTGAAGCTTTCTTT. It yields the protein CASSQAGPRASDTEAFF.

CDR3 sequence (DNA): TGTGCCAGCAGTGTACTAGCGATCGGCACAGATACGCAGTATTTT. Its translation is CASSVLAIGTDTQYF. J is TRBJ2-3 and V is TRBV2; 7 nucleotides match TRBD2. This CDR3 is built from 15 residues. Germline V gene sequence: CDR1 SNHLY, CDR2 FYNNEI. J lost 1 base, V lost 4 bases, and 5 bases had no gene match. Supplemented by reference TRBV2 and TRBJ2-3, the full variable domain reads EPEVTQTPSHQVTQMGQEVILRCVPISNHLYFYWYRQILGQKVEFLVSFYNNEISEKSEIFDDQFSVERPDGSNFTLKIRSTKLEDSAMYFCASSVLAIGTDTQYFGPGTRLTVL.

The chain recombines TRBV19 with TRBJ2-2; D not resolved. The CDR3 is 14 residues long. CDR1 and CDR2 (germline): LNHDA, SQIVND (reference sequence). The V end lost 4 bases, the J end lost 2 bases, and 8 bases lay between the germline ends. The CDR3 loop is CASSTRGNTGELFF. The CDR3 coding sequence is TGTGCCAGTAGTACCCGTGGAAACACCGGGGAGCTGTTTTTT.

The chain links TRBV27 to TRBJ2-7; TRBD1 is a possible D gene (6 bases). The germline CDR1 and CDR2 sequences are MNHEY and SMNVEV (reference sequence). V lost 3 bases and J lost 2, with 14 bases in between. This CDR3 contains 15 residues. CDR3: CASSLGAGAPYEQYF. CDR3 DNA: TGTGCCAGCAGTTTGGGGGCAGGGGCACCCTACGAGCAGTACTTC.

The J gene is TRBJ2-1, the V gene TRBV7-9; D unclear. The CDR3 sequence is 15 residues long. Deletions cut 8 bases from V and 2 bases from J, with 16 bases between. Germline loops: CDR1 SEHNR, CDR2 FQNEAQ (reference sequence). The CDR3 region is CASYSPIGAYNEQFF. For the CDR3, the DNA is TGTGCCAGCTATAGCCCTATTGGCGCCTACAATGAGCAGTTCTTC.

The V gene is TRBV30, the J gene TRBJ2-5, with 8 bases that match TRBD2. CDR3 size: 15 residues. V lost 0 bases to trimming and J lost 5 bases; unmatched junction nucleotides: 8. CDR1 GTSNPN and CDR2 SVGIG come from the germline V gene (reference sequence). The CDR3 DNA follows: TGTGCCTGGAGTGTTTCCGGGGGGGCGTGGGAGACCCAGTACTTC. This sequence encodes CAWSVSGGAWETQYF.

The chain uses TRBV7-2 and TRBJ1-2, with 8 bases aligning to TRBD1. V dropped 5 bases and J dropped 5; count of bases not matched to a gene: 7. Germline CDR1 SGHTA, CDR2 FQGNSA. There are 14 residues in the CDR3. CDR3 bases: TGTGCCAGCAGCCAGGACAGGGTCGGGTATGGCTACACCTTC. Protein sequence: CASSQDRVGYGYTF.

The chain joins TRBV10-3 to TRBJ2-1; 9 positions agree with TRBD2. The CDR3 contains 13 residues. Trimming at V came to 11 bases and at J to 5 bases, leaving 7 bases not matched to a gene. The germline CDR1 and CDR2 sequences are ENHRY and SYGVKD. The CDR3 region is CASKTSGHNEQFF. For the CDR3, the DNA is TGTGCCTCCAAGACTAGCGGCCACAATGAGCAGTTCTTC.

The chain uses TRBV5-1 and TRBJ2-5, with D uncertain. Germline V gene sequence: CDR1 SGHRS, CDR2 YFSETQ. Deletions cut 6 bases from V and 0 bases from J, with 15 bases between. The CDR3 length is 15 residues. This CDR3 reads CASTEFTVYQETQYF. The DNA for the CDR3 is TGCGCCAGCACCGAATTTACAGTGTACCAAGAGACCCAGTACTTC. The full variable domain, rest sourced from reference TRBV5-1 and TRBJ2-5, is KAGVTQTPRYLIKTRGQQVTLSCSPISGHRSVSWYQQTPGQGLQFLFEYFSETQRNKGNFPGRFSGRQFSNSRSEMNVSTLELGDSALYLCASTEFTVYQETQYFGPGTRLLVL.

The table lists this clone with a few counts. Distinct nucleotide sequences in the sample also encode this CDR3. CDR3 bases: TGTGCCTGGAGTGCGGCAGGGAACACTGAAGCTTTCTTT. Translated, it gives CAWSAAGNTEAFF. This chain uses TRBV30 with TRBJ1-1; no clear D. The CDR3 totals 13 residues. Trimming took 1 base from V and 1 from J, leaving 7 bases between them. CDR1 is GTSNPN and CDR2 is SVGIG in the germline V gene (reference sequence).

The CDR3 sequence: CASSLPGSPNEQFF. The CDR3 nucleotides read TGTGCCAGCAGTCTACCGGGATCACCCAATGAGCAGTTCTTC. J is TRBJ2-1 and V is TRBV2, with D possibly matching TRBD2 (5 bases). In germline, CDR1 is SNHLY, CDR2 FYNNEI. V lost 5 bases, J lost 6 bases, and 14 bases lay in between. The CDR3 runs to 14 residues.

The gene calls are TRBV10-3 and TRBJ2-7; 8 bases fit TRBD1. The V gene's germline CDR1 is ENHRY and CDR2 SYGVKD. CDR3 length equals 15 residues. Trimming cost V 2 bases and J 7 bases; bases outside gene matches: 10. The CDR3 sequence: CAISEGGGGQGEQYF. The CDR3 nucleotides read TGTGCCATCAGTGAGGGGGGAGGAGGACAGGGTGAGCAGTACTTC.

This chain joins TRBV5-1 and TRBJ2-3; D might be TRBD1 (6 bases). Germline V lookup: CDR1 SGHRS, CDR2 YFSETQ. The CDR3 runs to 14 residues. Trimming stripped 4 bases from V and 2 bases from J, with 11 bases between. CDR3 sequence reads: CASSPRGHTDTQYF. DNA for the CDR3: TGCGCCAGCAGCCCCAGGGGCCACACAGATACGCAGTATTTT.

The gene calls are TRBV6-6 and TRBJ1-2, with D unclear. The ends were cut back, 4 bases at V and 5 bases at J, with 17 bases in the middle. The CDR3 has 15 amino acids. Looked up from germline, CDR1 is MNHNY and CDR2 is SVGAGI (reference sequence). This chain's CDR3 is CASSSDPTKGYGYTF. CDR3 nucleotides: TGTGCCAGCAGTTCCGATCCGACTAAAGGTTATGGCTACACCTTC.

The CDR3 region has the DNA TGCGCCAGCAGCCAAGAGGGGGTAGCGGGAGGGCGGGAGCAGTTCTTC. It translates to CASSQEGVAGGREQFF. This chain uses TRBV4-3 with TRBJ2-1, with 11 bases that match TRBD2. The germline CDR1 and CDR2 sequences are LGHNA and YSLEER. This CDR3 spans 16 amino acids. With 0 bases clipped from V and 10 bases from J, the junction kept 8 bases outside the gene matches.

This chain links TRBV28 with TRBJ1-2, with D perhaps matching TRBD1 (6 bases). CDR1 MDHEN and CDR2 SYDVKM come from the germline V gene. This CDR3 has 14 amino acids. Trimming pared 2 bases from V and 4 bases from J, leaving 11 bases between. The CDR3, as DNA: TGTGCCAGCAGTTTAATATTAGGGGGCTATGGCTACACCTTC. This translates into CASSLILGGYGYTF.

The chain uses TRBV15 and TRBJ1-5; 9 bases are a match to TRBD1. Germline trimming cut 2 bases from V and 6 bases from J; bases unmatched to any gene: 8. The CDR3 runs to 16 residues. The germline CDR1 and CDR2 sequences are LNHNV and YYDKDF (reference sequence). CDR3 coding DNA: TGTGCCACCAGCAGACTCGGGACAGGGAACACTCAGCCCCAGCATTTT. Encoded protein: CATSRLGTGNTQPQHF.

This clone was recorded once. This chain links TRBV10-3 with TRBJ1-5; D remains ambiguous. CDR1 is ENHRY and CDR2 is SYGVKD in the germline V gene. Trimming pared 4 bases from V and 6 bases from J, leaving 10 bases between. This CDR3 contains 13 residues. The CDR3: CAISAEAGQPQHF. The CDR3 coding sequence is TGTGCCATCAGTGCGGAGGCGGGTCAGCCCCAGCATTTT.

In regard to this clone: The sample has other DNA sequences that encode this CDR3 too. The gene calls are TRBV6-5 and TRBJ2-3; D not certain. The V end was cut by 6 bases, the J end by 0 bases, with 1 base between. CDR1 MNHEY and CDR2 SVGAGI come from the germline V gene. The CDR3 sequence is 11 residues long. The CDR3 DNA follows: TGTGCCAGCAGCAGCACAGATACGCAGTATTTT. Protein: CASSSTDTQYF.

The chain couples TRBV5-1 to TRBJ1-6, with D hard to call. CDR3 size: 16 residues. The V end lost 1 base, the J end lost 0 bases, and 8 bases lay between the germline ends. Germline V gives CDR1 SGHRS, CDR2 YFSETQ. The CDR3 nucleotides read TGCGCCAGCAGCTTGACTCCGATCTCCTATAATTCACCCCTCCACTTT. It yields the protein CASSLTPISYNSPLHF.

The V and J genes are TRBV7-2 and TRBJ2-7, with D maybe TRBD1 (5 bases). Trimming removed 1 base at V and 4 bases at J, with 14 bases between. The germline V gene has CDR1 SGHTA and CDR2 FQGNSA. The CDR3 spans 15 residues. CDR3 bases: TGTGCCAGCAGCTTAGATACGACAGCTCCTTACGAGCAGTACTTC. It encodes CASSLDTTAPYEQYF.

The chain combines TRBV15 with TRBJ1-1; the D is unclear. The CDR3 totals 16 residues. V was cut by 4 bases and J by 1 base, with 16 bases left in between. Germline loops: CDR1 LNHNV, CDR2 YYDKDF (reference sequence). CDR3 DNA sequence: TGTGCCACCAGCAAGACCTACGGGAGTAGGAACACTGAAGCTTTCTTT. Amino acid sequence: CATSKTYGSRNTEAFF.